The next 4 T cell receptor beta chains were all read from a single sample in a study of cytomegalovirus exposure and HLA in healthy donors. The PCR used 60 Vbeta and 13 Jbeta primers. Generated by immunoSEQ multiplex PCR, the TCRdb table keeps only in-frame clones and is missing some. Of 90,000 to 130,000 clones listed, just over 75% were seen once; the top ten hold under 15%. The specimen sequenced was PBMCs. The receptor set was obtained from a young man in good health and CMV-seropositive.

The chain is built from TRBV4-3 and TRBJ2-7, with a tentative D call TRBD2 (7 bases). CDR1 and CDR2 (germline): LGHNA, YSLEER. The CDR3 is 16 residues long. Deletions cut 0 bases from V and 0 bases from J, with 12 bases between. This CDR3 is CASSQDGAGASYEQYF. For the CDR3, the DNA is TGCGCCAGCAGCCAAGATGGTGCGGGGGCCTCCTACGAGCAGTACTTC.

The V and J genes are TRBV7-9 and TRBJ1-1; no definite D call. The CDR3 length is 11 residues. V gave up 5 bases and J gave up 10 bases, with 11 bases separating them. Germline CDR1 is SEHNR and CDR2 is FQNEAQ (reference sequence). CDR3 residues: CASSARVGAFF. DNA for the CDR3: TGTGCCAGCAGCGCCCGGGTGGGAGCTTTCTTT.

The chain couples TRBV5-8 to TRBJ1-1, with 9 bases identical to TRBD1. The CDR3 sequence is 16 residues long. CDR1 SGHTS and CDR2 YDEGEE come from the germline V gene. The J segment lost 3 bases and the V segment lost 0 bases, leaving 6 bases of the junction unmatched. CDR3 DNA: TGTGCCAGCAGCTTGGGGACAGGGGTCACAGACACTGAAGCTTTCTTT. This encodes CASSLGTGVTDTEAFF.

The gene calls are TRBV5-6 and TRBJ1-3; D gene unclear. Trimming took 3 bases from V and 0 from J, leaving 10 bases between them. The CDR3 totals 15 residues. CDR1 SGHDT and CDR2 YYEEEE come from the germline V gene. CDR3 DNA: TGTGCCAGCAGCTCCTTCGACAACTCTGGAAACACCATATATTTT. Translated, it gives CASSSFDNSGNTIYF.